This T cell receptor (beta chain) was documented in a study of B cell selection in AIRE deficiency (dated by TCRdb to the late 2010s). With respect to the entire study: Researchers compared the TCRbeta repertoires of sorted blood CD4+ conventional T cells and regulatory T cells from AIRE-deficient patients with the corresponding repertoires from healthy controls. The TCR-sequenced cohort comprised about 5 AIRE-deficient APECED patients and about 5 healthy control donors.

Conventional CD4 T cells were sorted as CD4+CD127+ cells. Control samples came from healthy donors unrelated to the patients. Sorting of Tconv and Treg cells intended for TCRbeta sequencing was performed on a FACSAria flow cytometer. The sorted cells were collected in 5-ml round-bottom polystyrene tubes, and the dry cell pellets were frozen at -80 degrees C prior to sequencing. Concerning this clone itself: Its antigen remains unidentified. No quality values exist for individual bases; no much larger clone is one base distant.

What the authors observed across the whole study: Of over 3,000 shared Treg TCRbeta sequences, roughly 31% were shared only among healthy donors and around 9.4% only among patients, suggesting less efficient Treg selection without AIRE. Only TCRbeta chains were sequenced; about 36% of shared healthy-donor Treg sequences also occurred in healthy Tconv, possibly because of differing TCRalpha chains. Shared Treg sequences had shorter CDR3s, reflecting a bias toward rearrangements with few non-templated nucleotide insertions. Roughly a third of the Treg TCRbeta sequences shared among healthy donors were found in patient Tconv cells, which suggests that Treg-biased clones were diverted into the Tconv compartment. In AIRE-deficient patients, Tconv and Treg cells had TCRBV gene usage, CDR3 length and TCR diversity comparable to those in healthy donors.

The immunoSEQ platform was used for TCRbeta chain sequencing. The study's processing was this. Approximately 100,000 distinct in-frame TCRbeta sequences from patients and just over 1.3x10^5 from healthy donors were obtained from pooled conventional T cell repertoires. Public Treg TCRbeta sequences were defined as those shared by two or more individuals and were then searched for in Tconv repertoires. Differences between groups were assessed by Mann-Whitney U tests with Bonferroni-Dunn correction in GraphPad Prism 7.03. The immuneACCESS repertoire file appears here via TCRdb, limited to in-frame rearrangements. These files lack a portion of the clones; in checked studies, under half of the deficit traces to unresolved V genes, and the cause of the others is not known. The V and J calls and clone size come from that table; D and trimming were worked out from the DNA. The sample table shows roughly 23,000 clones, and roughly 95% are seen once. Clones ranked in the top ten supply 0.15% to 0.2% of the sample.

Sequencing used CD4+CD127+ conventional T cells sorted from PBMCs. This TCR derives from a human donor in good health.

Here the CDR3 is given as CSVARDSRGNTEAFF. The sequenced DNA is TGCAGCGTTGCCCGGGACAGCCGGGGGAACACTGAAGCTTTCTTT. The rearranged chain carries TRBV29-1 and TRBJ1-1; 7 central bases correspond to TRBD1. Sequences SQVTM (CDR1) and ANQGSEA (CDR2) are obtained from the germline V gene. The CDR3, cysteine through phenylalanine, is 15 amino acids long. Only the CDR3 DNA stays, 45 bases, in frame from base 1. V is trimmed back by 4 bases and J by 1 base, and the junction contains 9 bases that no gene match accounts for.